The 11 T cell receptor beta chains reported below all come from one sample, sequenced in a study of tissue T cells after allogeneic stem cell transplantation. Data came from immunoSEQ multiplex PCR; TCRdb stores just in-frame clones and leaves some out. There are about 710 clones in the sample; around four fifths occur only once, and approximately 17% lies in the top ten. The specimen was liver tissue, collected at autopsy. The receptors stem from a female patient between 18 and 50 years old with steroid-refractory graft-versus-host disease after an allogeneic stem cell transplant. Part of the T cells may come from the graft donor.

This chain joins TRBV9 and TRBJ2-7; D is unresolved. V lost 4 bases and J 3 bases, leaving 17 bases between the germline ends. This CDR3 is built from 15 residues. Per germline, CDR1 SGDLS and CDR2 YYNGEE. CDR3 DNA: TGTGCCAGCAGCCCAGCCAGGAGCGTATACTACGAGCAGTACTTC. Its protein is CASSPARSVYYEQYF.

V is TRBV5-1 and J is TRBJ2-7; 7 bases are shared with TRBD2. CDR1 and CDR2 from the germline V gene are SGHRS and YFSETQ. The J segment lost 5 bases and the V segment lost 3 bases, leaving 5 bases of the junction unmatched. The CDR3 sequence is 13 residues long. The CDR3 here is CASSWRAGDEQYF. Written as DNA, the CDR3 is TGCGCCAGCAGCTGGCGGGCGGGGGACGAGCAGTACTTC.

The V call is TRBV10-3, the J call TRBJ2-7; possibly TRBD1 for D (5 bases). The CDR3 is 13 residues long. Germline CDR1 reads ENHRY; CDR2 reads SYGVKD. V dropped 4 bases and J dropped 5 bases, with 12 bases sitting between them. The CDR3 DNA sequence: TGTGCCATCAGTGTCAGGGTGGGGAACGAGCAGTACTTC. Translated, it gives CAISVRVGNEQYF.

The CDR3 sequence is CASSLRLAGPRSYEQYF. The CDR3 nucleotides read TGTGCCAGCAGCTTGCGACTAGCGGGGCCTCGGAGCTACGAGCAGTACTTC. This sequence joins TRBV5-6 and TRBJ2-7, with 11 bases identical to TRBD2. CDR1 is SGHDT, CDR2 YYEEEE, per germline. The CDR3 is 17 amino acids. Unmatched junction bases numbered 9, after V lost 1 base and J lost 3 bases.

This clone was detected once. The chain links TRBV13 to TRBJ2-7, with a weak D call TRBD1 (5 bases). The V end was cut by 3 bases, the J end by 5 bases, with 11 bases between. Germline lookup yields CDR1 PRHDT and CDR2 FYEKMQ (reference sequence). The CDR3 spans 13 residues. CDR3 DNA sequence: TGTGCCAGCAGCTTGAGTGGGGCCCACGAGCAGTACTTC. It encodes CASSLSGAHEQYF.

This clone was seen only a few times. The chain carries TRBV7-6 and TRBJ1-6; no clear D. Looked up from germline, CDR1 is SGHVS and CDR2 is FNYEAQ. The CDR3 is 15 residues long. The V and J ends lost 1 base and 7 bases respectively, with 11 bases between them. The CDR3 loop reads CASSLEAAGNSPLHF. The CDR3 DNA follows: TGTGCCAGCAGCTTAGAAGCAGCAGGAAATTCACCCCTCCACTTT.

This chain's CDR3 is CASSVGGWSNQPQHF. CDR3 in DNA: TGTGCCAGTTCTGTGGGGGGCTGGAGCAATCAGCCCCAGCATTTT. The chain carries TRBV28 and TRBJ1-5, with D perhaps TRBD1 (6 bases). Trimming shortened V by 9 bases and J by 1 base, and 16 bases separated the two germline ends. The CDR3 runs 15 residues. Germline values: CDR1 MDHEN, CDR2 SYDVKM.

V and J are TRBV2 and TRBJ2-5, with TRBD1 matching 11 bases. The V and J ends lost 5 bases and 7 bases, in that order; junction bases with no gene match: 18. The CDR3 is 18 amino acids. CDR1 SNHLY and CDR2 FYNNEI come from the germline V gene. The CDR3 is CASSPPDRGRMIQGTQYF. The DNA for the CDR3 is TGTGCCAGCAGTCCCCCGGACAGGGGGCGAATGATTCAGGGGACCCAGTACTTC.

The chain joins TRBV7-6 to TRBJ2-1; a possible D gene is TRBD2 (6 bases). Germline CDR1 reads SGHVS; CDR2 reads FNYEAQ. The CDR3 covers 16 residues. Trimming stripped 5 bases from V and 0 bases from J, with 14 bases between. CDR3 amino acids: CASSRGTPSSYNEQFF. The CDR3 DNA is TGTGCCAGCAGCCGAGGGACTCCTAGCTCCTACAATGAGCAGTTCTTC. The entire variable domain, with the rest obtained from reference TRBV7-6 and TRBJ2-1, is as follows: GAGVSQSPRYKVTKRGQDVALRCDPISGHVSLYWYRQALGQGPEFLTYFNYEAQQDKSGLPNDRFSAERPEGSISTLTIQRTEQRDSAMYRCASSRGTPSSYNEQFFGPGTRLTVL.

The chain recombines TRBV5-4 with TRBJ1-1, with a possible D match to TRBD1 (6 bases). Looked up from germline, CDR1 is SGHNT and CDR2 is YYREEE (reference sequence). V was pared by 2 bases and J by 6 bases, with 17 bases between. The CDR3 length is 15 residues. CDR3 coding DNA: TGTGCCAGCAGCTTCTCGTTTACAGGGATCTCTGAAGCTTTCTTT. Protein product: CASSFSFTGISEAFF.

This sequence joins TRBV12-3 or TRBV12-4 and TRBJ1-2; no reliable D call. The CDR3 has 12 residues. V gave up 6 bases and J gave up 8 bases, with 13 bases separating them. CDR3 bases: TGTGCCAGCAGAGACCCGGCGGACGGCTACACCTTC. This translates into CASRDPADGYTF.